One sample yielded the 20 T cell receptor beta chains listed below, sequenced in a study of T-cell memory formation after mild COVID-19. In TCRdb, the 5' RACE reads were re-called with MiXCR into one record per CDR3 protein. Here the sample spans more than 300,000 distinct CDR3 sequences, around a fifth being singletons. The source material was PBMCs or a T cell subset sorted from them (not recorded which). The receptors here all came from a man between 18 and 35 years old who had mild COVID-19 (a few samples of this study predate the infection). Cell type and time point are not known.

This clonotype was counted only a few times. This rearrangement joins TRBV4-1 to TRBJ2-1, with 10 nucleotides matching TRBD2. Germline V gene data show CDR1 as MGHRA and CDR2 as YSYEKL. V lost 2 bases, J lost 2 bases, and 3 bases stayed unmatched. The CDR3 consists of 16 residues. The DNA for the CDR3 is TGCGCCAGCAGCCAAAACGGACTAGCGGCCTACAATGAGCAGTTCTTC. It translates to CASSQNGLAAYNEQFF.

This clonotype was recorded a few times. The rearrangement links TRBV27 to TRBJ2-7, with D tentatively TRBD1 (5 bases). This CDR3 comprises 16 residues. Germline lookup yields CDR1 MNHEY and CDR2 SMNVEV (reference sequence). V was trimmed by 5 bases and J by 2 bases, leaving 19 bases between them. In DNA form, the CDR3 reads TGTGCCAGCAGTCCCCGACAGCTTGAAAACACCTACGAGCAGTACTTC. This gives the protein CASSPRQLENTYEQYF.

This chain joins TRBV6-5 and TRBJ2-7, with 9 bases matching TRBD2. CDR3 size: 13 residues. Germline CDR1 MNHEY, CDR2 SVGAGI. The junction had 9 bases not matched to a gene; V was cut back by 5 bases and J by 10 bases. The CDR3 spells CASSPGLAVSQYF. In nucleotides, the CDR3 is TGTGCCAGCAGTCCGGGACTAGCCGTCTCCCAGTACTTC.

The chain has TRBV28 and TRBJ2-4, with 7 bases aligning to TRBD1. CDR1 and CDR2 (germline): MDHEN, SYDVKM. The CDR3 length is 13 residues. Trimming at V came to 4 bases and at J to 8 bases, leaving 5 bases not matched to a gene. CDR3 DNA: TGTGCCAGCAGTTCGGGACAGTCAGACATTCAGTACTTC. Translation gives CASSSGQSDIQYF.

V gene TRBV7-9 combines with J gene TRBJ1-1, with 9 nucleotides matching TRBD1. The CDR3 extends over 15 amino acids. Germline trimming cut 5 bases from V and 1 base from J; bases unmatched to any gene: 5. CDR1 is SEHNR, CDR2 FQNEAQ, per germline (reference sequence). The CDR3 region has the DNA TGTGCCAGCAGCCACCGACAGGGGGGGAACACTGAAGCTTTCTTT. Residues: CASSHRQGGNTEAFF. The full variable domain, rest sourced from reference TRBV7-9 and TRBJ1-1, is DTGVSQNPRHKITKRGQNVTFRCDPISEHNRLYWYRQTLGQGPEFLTYFQNEAQLEKSRLLSDRFSAERPKGSFSTLEIQRTEQGDSAMYLCASSHRQGGNTEAFFGQGTRLTVV.

CDR3 region: CSAGTASNEKLFF. The CDR3 region has the DNA TGCAGTGCTGGGACGGCCAGTAATGAAAAACTGTTTTTT. The chain is built from TRBV20-1 and TRBJ1-4; D may be TRBD1 (5 bases). V was clipped by 5 bases and J by 4 bases, with 11 bases between them. In germline, CDR1 is DFQATT, CDR2 SNEGSKA (reference sequence). This CDR3 region has 13 residues.

Comments on this clonotype: The junction departs from germline at one end; a sequencing error may be responsible. The chain employs TRBV5-1 and TRBJ2-7; no clear D gene. Looked up from germline, CDR1 is SGHRS and CDR2 is YFSETQ. CDR3 length: 14 residues. CDR3 loop: CDSSFSADAPKQYF. In DNA, the CDR3 is TGCGACAGCAGCTTTTCGGCCGACGCCCCCAAGCAGTACTTC.

The gene calls are TRBV2 and TRBJ1-2; TRBD1 might be the D (6 bases). Trimming stripped 0 bases from V and 7 bases from J, with 15 bases between. Germline V gives CDR1 SNHLY, CDR2 FYNNEI. CDR3 size: 15 residues. CDR3 bases: TGTGCCAGCAGTGAAGCCCCCACAGGGTTCGGTGGCTACACCTTC. This encodes CASSEAPTGFGGYTF.

The chain couples TRBV5-6 to TRBJ1-2, with a possible D match to TRBD1 (6 bases). This CDR3 spans 13 amino acids. The germline V gene has CDR1 SGHDT and CDR2 YYEEEE. Trimming pared 3 bases from V and 4 bases from J, leaving 10 bases between. This CDR3 is CASSSDSTYGYTF. The CDR3 region has the DNA TGTGCCAGCAGCTCGGACAGCACCTATGGCTACACCTTC.

This clonotype was found a few times. This chain uses TRBV20-1 with TRBJ1-2, with D tentatively TRBD1 (6 bases). The CDR3 is 12 residues long. Trimming stripped 4 bases from V and 4 bases from J, with 10 bases between. The germline CDR1 and CDR2 sequences are DFQATT and SNEGSKA (reference sequence). The CDR3 loop reads CSAKRGAYGYTF. The CDR3 nucleotides read TGCAGTGCTAAGAGGGGGGCCTATGGCTACACCTTC.

In its sample, this clonotype was seen a few times. The J gene is TRBJ2-2, the V gene TRBV29-1, with D hard to call. V lost 0 bases and J lost 4, with 9 bases in between. This CDR3 has 14 amino acids. Germline V CDR1 and CDR2: SQVTM, ANQGSEA. The CDR3 is CSVEDRAGTGELFF. The CDR3 coding sequence is TGCAGCGTTGAAGATCGCGCAGGCACCGGGGAGCTGTTTTTT.

V and J are TRBV7-8 and TRBJ1-1; D uncertain. Per germline, CDR1 SGHVS and CDR2 FQNEAQ. The CDR3 loop spans 17 amino acids. V lost 5 bases and J lost 0, with 19 bases in between. Here the CDR3 DNA reads TGTGCCAGCAGCCCCCTAGTGCCTGGGCAAATGAACACTGAAGCTTTCTTT. Protein: CASSPLVPGQMNTEAFF. Supplemented by reference TRBV7-8 and TRBJ1-1, the full variable domain reads GAGVSQSPRYKVAKRGQDVALRCDPISGHVSLFWYQQALGQGPEFLTYFQNEAQLDKSGLPSDRFFAERPEGSVSTLKIQRTQQEDSAVYLCASSPLVPGQMNTEAFFGQGTRLTVV.

The rearrangement joins TRBV5-1 to TRBJ2-4, with D possibly TRBD1 on 6 matching bases. Trimming shortened V by 4 bases and J by 8 bases, and 10 bases separated the two germline ends. Per germline, CDR1 SGHRS and CDR2 YFSETQ. There are 12 residues in the CDR3. The CDR3 loop is CASSDQGYIQYF. CDR3 DNA: TGCGCCAGCAGCGACCAGGGGTACATTCAGTACTTC. The whole variable domain, remainder taken from reference TRBV5-1 and TRBJ2-4, is KAGVTQTPRYLIKTRGQQVTLSCSPISGHRSVSWYQQTPGQGLQFLFEYFSETQRNKGNFPGRFSGRQFSNSRSEMNVSTLELGDSALYLCASSDQGYIQYFGAGTRLSVL.

This clonotype came up a few times. The V gene is TRBV29-1, the J gene TRBJ1-1; D call uncertain. This CDR3 is built from 11 residues. Trimming left V 0 bases short and J 4 bases short, with 3 bases between. Germline CDR1 is SQVTM and CDR2 is ANQGSEA. CDR3 loop: CSVEDFTEAFF. The CDR3 bases are TGCAGCGTTGAAGATTTCACTGAAGCTTTCTTT.

This clonotype was observed a handful of times. This chain links TRBV11-2 with TRBJ2-5; 8 bases agree with TRBD2. The CDR3 has 16 residues. Trimming cost V 4 bases and J 5 bases; bases outside gene matches: 12. Germline assignment: CDR1 SGHAT and CDR2 FQNNGV. As DNA, the CDR3 is TGTGCCAGCAGCTCGGTTTACGGGACTAGTGTGGAGACCCAGTACTTC. Its translation: CASSSVYGTSVETQYF.

The chain recombines TRBV4-1 with TRBJ2-5; D is uncertain. The CDR3 consists of 16 residues. Trimming left V 1 base short and J 5 bases short, with 17 bases between. Germline V gene data show CDR1 as MGHRA and CDR2 as YSYEKL. The CDR3 region is CASSQVWISNVETQYF. For the CDR3, the DNA is TGCGCCAGCAGCCAAGTTTGGATTTCGAACGTCGAGACCCAGTACTTC.

This CDR3 is CASSQDRLGEQYF. In nucleotides, the CDR3 is TGCGCCAGCAGCCAAGATCGCCTCGGCGAGCAGTACTTC. The V call is TRBV4-3, the J call TRBJ2-7; no definite D call. V lost 0 bases and J lost 6, with 9 bases in between. The CDR3 sequence is 13 residues long. The V gene's germline CDR1 is LGHNA and CDR2 YSLEER.

This clonotype was counted a few times. This sequence joins TRBV12-3 or TRBV12-4 and TRBJ2-5, with no clear D. This CDR3 is built from 13 residues. V was pared by 2 bases and J by 3 bases, with 7 bases between. This CDR3 is CASSLYLEETQYF. CDR3 DNA: TGTGCCAGCAGTTTATACCTTGAAGAGACCCAGTACTTC.

This clonotype was picked up a small number of times. This chain links TRBV5-1 with TRBJ2-4; maybe TRBD1 (5 bases). From germline, CDR1 is SGHRS and CDR2 YFSETQ. V lost 7 bases and J 1 base, leaving 9 bases between the germline ends. The CDR3 has 13 residues. CDR3 sequence (DNA): TGCGCCAGCGGATCAGGGGCCAAAAACATTCAGTACTTC. The encoded protein is CASGSGAKNIQYF.

This clonotype was seen only a few times. This chain links TRBV20-1 with TRBJ1-1; D is unresolved. In germline, CDR1 is DFQATT, CDR2 SNEGSKA (reference sequence). CDR3 length equals 15 residues. The V gene lost 3 bases and the J gene lost 1 base, with 15 bases spanning the gap. The CDR3 nucleotides read TGCAGTGCTAGGCCTCGAAGCCTGGGGAACACTGAAGCTTTCTTT. Translation gives CSARPRSLGNTEAFF.